This TCR beta chain was captured by sequencing in a study of T cells after yellow fever vaccination (dated by TCRdb to the late 2010s). Context from the whole study: Libraries from fractions with low cell numbers were prepared with the SMART-Seq v4 Ultra Low Input RNA kit. To follow T-cell clones before and after primary and booster YFV17D yellow fever vaccination, bulk TCR alpha and beta repertoires were sequenced over time. The cohort comprised two healthy male donors, one aged 18 to 30 and one aged 30 to 39 years. Blood was collected at multiple timepoints before and after primary and secondary immunization, and bulk PBMC replicates and cell subsets were isolated. Overall study results and their limits: A small share of clonotypes was detected in both CD4 and CD8 compartments, with the overlap likely arising from convergent recombination. Because the study included only a couple of donors, the extent to which the findings can be generalized is limited. The secondary T-cell response was weaker than the primary response but faster, peaking on day 5 instead of day 15. Computational filtering was needed because FACS-sorted repertoires could contain abundant contaminating clonotypes from the bulk population. Most clones expanded after primary vaccination were re-detected after the booster (around 96% of CD4 and around nine tenths of CD8), suggesting broad memory maintenance.

Sequencing relied on an Illumina NovaSeq 6000. Synthesis of TCR cDNA relied on 5'RACE template switching, a step that introduced a universal primer site along with unique molecular identifiers. Priming for cDNA synthesis came from both the TCR alpha and TCR beta constant segments. Two PCR steps were used to amplify libraries, with sample barcodes and sequencing adapters being added in the second step. Libraries were sequenced on Illumina HiSeq 2500 (2x100 bp) or NovaSeq (2x150 bp). The published analysis was carried out like this. Reads were demultiplexed and collapsed into UMI consensus sequences with MIGEC, and V(D)J alignment was performed with MiXCR. Vaccine-responding clonotypes were identified with edgeR using replicate PBMC samples, with FDR below 0.01 and a log2 fold change above 5 up to day 15 being required. Each bulk clonotype was labeled CD4 or CD8 based on which sequenced repertoire, CD4 or CD8, contained the clonotype at higher abundance. TCRdb cleaned the public reads at Q25 with fastp, built clones with MiXCR and kept in-frame beta chains. Entries are consolidated by CDR3 protein sequence, retaining the most common genes and DNA. For this entry, the V and J calls and clone size follow TCRdb and not the study's own pipeline. Counted in this sample were around 310,000 distinct CDR3 sequences; less than 4.5% of them appeared once. The ten largest clonotypes hold 23% of the sample.

On this clonotype itself: Its specific antigen is unknown. There are no base qualities to consult, and no much larger clone falls within one base.

What the treatment or condition label conveys for this sample: live attenuated yellow fever vaccine strain. At each blood-draw timepoint, two biological replicates of bulk PBMCs were obtained. A standard Ficoll-Paque protocol was used to isolate PBMCs from peripheral blood. RNA was extracted with TriZol from bulk PBMCs, CD4 and CD8 fractions, and dextramer-positive and dextramer-negative fractions. V loses 4 bases of germline sequence and J loses 8 bases, and the interval between the two ends is 11 bases. The CDR3 goes from the cysteine to the phenylalanine over 11 residues. Only the CDR3 DNA stays, 33 bases, in frame from base 1. Based on the germline V gene, the CDR1 and CDR2 sequences are SQVTM and ANQGSEA.

The sequencing used PBMCs, collected on the day of the yellow fever booster vaccination. The chain was built from TRBV29-1 and TRBJ1-2; TRBD1 is a weak D gene call, 6 bases matching. The origin of this receptor is a man aged 18-30 years who received the YFV17D yellow fever vaccine. The CDR3 loop reads CSVATGMGYTF. The DNA sequence is TGCAGCGTTGCCACAGGGATGGGCTACACCTTC.